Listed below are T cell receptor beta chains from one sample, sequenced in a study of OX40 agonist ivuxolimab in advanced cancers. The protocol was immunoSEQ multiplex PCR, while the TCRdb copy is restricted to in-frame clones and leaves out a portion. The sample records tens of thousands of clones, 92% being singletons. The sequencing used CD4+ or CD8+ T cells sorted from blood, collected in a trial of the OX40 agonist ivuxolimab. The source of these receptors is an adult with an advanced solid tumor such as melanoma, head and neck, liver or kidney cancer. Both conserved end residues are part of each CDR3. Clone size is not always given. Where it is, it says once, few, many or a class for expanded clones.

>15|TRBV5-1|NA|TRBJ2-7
CASSAGQPSSYEQYF
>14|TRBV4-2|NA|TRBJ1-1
CASSQEFSNTEAFF
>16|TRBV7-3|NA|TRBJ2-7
CASSLSLAGLSYEQYF
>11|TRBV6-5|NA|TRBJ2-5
CASRRRETQYF
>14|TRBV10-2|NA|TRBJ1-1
CASRRQGMNTEAFF
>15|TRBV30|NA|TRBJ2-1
CAWSGEATLDNEQFF
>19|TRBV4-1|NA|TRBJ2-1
CASSQESLNFRTGNNEQFF
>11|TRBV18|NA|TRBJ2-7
CASSTGYEQYF
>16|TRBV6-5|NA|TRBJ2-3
CASSYATPEVWDTQYF
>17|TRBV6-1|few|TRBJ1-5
CASSERNQGSGNQPQHF
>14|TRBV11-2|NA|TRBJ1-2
CASSLDGDRSGYTF
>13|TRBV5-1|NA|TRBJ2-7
CASSRAGAYEQYF
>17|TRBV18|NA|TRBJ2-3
CASSPVLLAGSTDTQYF
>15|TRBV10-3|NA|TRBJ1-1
CAIRDPDRGNTEAFF
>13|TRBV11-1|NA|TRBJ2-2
CASSYRVAGELFF
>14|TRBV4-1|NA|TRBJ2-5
CASSPILREGTQYF
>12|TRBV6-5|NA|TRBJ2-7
CASRGLKYEQYF
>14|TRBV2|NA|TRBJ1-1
CASSGGTPDTEAFF
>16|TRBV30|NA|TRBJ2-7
CAWRGGRGTFSYEQYF
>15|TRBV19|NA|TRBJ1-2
CASSIEAADTGGYTF
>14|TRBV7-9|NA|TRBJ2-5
CASGGLGRLETQYF
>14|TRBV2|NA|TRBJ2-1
CASSRGRDLGEQFF
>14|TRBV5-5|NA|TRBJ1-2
CASSPWPPGYGYTF
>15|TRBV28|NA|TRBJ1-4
CASSLAGTTNEKLFF
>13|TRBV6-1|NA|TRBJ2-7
CASRYGTTYEQYF
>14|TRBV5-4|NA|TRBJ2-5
CASSLAGKGETQYF
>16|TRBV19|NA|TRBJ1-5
CASSPHSRDRDKPQHF
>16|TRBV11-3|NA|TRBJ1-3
CASSFSSGTERNTIYF
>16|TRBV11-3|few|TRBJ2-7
CASSSGTGVSSYEQYF
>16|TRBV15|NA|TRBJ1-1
CATSTHRDRANTEAFF
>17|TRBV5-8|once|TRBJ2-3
CASSLGTEGNGADTQYF
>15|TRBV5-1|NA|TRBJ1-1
CASSSGTVMNTEAFF
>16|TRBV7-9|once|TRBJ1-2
CASSLAGTPRNDGYTF
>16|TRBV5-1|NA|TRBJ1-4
CASSLGLGTGVEKLFF
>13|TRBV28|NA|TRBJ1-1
CASSIQLNTEAFF
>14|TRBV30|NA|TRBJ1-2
CAWSVRVASGGYTF
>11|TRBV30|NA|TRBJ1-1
CAWWGNTEAFF
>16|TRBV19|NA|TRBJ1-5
CASSSQGSYSNQPQHF
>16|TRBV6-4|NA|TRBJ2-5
CASDSSGEARWETQYF
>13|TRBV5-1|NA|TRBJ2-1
CASSLNLGNEQFF
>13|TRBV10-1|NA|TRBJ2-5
CASSAGRLETQYF
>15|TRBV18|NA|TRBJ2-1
CASSPPPMGVGEQFF
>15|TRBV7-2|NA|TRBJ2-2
CASSPMTGGTGELFF
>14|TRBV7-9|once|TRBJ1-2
CASSFTGGNYGYTF
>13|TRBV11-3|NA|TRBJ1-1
CASSLGQRTEAFF
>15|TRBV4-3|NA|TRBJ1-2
CASSRTQGLDYGYTF
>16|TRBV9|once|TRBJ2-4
CASSAAGGLAKNIQYF